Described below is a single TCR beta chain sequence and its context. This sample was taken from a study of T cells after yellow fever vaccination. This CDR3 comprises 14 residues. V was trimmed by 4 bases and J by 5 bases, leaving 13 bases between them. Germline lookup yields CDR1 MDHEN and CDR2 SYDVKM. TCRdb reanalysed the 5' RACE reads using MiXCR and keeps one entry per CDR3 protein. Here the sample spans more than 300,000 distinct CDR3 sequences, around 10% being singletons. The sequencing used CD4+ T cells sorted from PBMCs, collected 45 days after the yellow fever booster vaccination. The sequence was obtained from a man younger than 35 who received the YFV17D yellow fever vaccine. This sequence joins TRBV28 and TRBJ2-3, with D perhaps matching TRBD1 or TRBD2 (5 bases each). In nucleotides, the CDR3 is TGTGCCAGCAGTTCCGCTGGTGGGGGAGATACGCAGTATTTT. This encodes CASSSAGGGDTQYF.